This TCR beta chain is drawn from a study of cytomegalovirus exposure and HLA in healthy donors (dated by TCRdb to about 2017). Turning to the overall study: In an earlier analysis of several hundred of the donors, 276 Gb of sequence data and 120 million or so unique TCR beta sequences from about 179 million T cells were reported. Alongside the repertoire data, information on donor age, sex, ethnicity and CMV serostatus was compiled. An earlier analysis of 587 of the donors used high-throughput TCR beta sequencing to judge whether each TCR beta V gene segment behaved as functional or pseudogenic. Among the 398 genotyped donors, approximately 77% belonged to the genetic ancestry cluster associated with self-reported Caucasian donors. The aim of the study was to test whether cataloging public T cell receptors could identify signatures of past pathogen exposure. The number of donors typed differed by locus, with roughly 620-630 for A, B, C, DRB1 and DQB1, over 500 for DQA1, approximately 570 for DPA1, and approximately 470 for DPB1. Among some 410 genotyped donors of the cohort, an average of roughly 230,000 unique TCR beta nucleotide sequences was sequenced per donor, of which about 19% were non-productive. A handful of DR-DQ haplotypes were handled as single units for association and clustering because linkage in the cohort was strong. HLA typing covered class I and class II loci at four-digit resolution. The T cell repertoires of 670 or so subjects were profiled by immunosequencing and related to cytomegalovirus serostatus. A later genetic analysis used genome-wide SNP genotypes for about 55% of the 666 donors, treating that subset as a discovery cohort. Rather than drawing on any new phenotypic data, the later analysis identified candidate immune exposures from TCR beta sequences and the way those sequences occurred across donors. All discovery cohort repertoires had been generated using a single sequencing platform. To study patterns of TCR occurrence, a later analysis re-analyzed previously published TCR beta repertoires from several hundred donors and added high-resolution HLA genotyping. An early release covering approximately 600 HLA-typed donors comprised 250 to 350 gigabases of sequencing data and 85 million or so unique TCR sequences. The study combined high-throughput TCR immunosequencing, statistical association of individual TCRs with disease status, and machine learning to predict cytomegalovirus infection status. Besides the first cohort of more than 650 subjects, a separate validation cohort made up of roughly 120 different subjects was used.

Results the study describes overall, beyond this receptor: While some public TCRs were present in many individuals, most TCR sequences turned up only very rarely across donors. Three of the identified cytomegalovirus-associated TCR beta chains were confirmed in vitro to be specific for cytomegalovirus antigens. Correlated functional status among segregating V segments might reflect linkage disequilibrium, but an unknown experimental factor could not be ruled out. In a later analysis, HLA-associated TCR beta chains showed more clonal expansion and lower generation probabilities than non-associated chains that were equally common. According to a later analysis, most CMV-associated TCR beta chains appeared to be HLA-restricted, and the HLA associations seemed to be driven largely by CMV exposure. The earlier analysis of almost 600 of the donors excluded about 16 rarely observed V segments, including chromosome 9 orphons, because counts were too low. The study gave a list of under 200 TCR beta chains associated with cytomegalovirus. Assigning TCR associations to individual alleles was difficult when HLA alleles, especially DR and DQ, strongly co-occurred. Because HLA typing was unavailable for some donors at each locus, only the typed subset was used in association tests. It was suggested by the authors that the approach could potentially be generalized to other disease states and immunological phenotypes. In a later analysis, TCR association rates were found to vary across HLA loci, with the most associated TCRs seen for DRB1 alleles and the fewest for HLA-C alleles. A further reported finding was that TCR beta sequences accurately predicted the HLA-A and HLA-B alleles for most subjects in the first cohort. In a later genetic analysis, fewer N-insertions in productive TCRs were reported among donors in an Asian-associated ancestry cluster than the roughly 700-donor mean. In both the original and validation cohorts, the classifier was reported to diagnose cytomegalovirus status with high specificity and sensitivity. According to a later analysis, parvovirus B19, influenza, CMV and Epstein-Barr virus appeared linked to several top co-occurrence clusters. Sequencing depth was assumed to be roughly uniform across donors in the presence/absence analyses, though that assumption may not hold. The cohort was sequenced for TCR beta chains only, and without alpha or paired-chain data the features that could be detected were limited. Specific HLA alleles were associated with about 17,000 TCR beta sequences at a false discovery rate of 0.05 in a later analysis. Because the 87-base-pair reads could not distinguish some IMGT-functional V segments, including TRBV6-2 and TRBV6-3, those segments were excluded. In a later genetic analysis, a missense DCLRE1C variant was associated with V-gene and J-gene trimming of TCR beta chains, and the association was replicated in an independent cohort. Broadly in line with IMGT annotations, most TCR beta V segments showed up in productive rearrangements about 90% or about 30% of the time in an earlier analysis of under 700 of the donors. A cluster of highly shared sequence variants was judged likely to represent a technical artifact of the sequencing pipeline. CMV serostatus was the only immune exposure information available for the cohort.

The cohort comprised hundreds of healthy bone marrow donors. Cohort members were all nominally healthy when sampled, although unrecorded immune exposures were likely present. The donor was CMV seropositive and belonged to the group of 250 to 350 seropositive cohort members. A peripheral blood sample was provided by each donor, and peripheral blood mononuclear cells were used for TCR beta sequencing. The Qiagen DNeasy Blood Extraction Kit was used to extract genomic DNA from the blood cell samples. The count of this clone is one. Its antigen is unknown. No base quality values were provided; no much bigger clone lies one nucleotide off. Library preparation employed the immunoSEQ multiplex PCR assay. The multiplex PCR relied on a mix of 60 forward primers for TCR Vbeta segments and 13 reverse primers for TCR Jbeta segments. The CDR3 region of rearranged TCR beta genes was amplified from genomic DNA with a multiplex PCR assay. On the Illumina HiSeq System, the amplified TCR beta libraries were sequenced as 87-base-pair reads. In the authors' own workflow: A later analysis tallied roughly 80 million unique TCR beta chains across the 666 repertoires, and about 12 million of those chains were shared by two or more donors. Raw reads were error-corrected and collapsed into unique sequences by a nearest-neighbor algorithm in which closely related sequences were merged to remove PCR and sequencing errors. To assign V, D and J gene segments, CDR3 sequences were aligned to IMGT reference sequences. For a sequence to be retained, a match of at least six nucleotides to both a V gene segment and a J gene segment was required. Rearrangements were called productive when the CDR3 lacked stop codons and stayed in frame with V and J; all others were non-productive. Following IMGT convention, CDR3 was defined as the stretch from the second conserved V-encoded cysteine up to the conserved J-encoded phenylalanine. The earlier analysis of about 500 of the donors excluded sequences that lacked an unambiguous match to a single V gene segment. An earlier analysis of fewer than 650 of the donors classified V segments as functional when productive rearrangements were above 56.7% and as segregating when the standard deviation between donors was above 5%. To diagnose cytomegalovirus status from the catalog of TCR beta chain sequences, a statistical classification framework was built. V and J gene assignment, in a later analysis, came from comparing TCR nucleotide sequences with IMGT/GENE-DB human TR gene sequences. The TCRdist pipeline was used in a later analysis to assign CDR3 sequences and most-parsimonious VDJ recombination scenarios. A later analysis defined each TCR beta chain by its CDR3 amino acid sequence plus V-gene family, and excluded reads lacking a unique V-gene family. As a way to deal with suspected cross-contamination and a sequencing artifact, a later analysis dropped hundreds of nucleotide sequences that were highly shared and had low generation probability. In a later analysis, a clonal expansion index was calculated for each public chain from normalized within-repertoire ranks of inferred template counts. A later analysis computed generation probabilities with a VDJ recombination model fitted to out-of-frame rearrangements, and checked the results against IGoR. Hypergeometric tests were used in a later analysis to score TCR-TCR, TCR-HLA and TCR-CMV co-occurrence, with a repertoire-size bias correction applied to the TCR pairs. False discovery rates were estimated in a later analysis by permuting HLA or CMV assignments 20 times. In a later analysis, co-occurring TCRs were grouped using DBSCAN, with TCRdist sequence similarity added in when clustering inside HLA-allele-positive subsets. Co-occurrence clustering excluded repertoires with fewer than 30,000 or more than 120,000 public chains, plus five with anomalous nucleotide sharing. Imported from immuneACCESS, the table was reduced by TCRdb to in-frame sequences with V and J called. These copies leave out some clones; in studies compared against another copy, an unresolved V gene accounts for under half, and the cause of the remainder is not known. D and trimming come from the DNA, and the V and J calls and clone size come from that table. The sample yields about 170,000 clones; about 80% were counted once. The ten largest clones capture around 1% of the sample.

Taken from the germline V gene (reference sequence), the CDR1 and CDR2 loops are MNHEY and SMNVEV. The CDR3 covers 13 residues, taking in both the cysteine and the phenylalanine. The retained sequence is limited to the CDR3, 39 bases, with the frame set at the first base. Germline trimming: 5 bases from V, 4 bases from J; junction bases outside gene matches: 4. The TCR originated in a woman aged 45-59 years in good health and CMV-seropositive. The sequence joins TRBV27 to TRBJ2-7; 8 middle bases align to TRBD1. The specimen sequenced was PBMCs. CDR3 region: CASSIRQGYEQYF. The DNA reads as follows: TGTGCCAGCAGTATAAGACAGGGGTACGAGCAGTACTTC.